Described below is a single T cell receptor (beta chain) sequence and its context. The antigen it recognizes is unknown. No qualities accompany the bases; no much larger clone lies one base away. The sample originates from a study of beta chain features in type 1 diabetes (dated by TCRdb to between 2018 and 2020). General notes on the study: Mean age, gender distribution, total cell number and subset yield did not differ between patients and healthy donors. A total of about 100,000,000 sorted cells were examined across all samples, and RNA yield correlated strongly with the number of cells per subset. The study compared TCRB repertoires of sorted circulating CD4+ T cell subsets between recently diagnosed type 1 diabetes patients and matched healthy donors. Regulatory and stem cell-like memory subsets were obtained from only 8 patients and roughly 8 healthy donors, while naive and central memory subsets were obtained from all 30 or so donors.

A single peripheral blood draw of about 116 mL on average was collected from each donor into heparinised tubes. Naive, central memory, regulatory and stem cell-like memory CD4+ T cells were sorted on a BD FACSAria II using a panel including CD45RO, CCR7, CD25, CD127, CD95 and CD27. Purity was above 95% for every sorted population. PBMCs were isolated right away by Lymphoprep density gradient centrifugation and were stained directly, without culture. So that batch effects would be minimized, each experiment stained and sorted samples in pairs, pairing one healthy donor with one patient. The entire amount of isolated RNA was reverse transcribed using the High Capacity cDNA Reverse Transcription Kit, so the sequenced TCRB transcripts were expressed ones. Naive, central memory and regulatory T cell samples underwent deep immunoSEQ sequencing, averaging about 3.57 million total reads per sample. Sorted cells were lysed in RLT buffer and RNA was extracted with DNase-treated RNeasy Micro or Mini kits, depending on cell number. Each cell subset was processed on its own to prevent cross-contamination, while patient and healthy donor samples were processed together. The immunoSEQ multiplex PCR was used to amplify TCRB sequences from cDNA, generating 87-bp fragments that spanned the CDR3 region. Sequencing of the amplicons was performed on the Illumina HiSeq platform. In the original analysis: PCR bias was computationally corrected using synthetic template baselines, reads within Hamming distance 2 were collapsed, and singletons that could not be merged were discarded. Reads were aligned against IMGT to assign V, D and J genes, CDR3 length and insertions or deletions at six rearrangement sites. Within each subset, clonotype counts were normalized to the number of sorted cells before true diversity and Gini coefficients were calculated with the tcR R package. The overlap coefficient, calculated on TCRB nucleotide sequences, was used to quantify repertoire sharing. TCRdb's version of the immuneACCESS table is confined to in-frame rearrangements and falls short of the full clone set. An unresolved V gene accounts for under half of the shortfall where checked; the remainder is of unknown origin. V, J and clone size reflect that table, while D and trimming were determined from the DNA. Recorded for this sample are 130,000 to 150,000 clones; around 8.7% of them occurred a single time. Around 0.68% of the sample belongs to the ten largest clones.

General findings and caveats noted by the study authors: Sequencing cDNA rather than genomic DNA could over-represent highly expressing activated cells, although activation and CD3 levels did not differ between groups. Shorter templates might be favored by PCR, yet because patient and control samples were amplified and corrected together, any such skew would affect both groups equally. Only small numbers of individuals were included in the HLA sub-analyses, which left unresolved whether HLA type had any influence on TCRB rearrangement. Patients with type 1 diabetes made fewer insertions and deleted more nucleotides at VDJ recombination sites, implying thymic rearrangement abnormalities. Naive, central memory and regulatory TCRB repertoires appeared to be more alike among patients than among healthy donors. A moderate but significant shortening of TCRB CDR3 length was observed in type 1 diabetes patients in all four CD4+ subsets.

In the germline V gene, CDR1 corresponds to MDHEN and CDR2 to SYDVKM. Including cysteine and phenylalanine, the CDR3 has 16 amino acids. The only DNA kept is the CDR3, 48 bases in frame from the first base. V loses 5 bases at its end and J loses 12 bases; junction bases beyond the gene matches: 16. The chain couples TRBV28 to TRBJ2-7; TRBD2 fits 13 bases in the junction. Input material: central memory CD4+ T cells from blood. The TCR was taken from a young man in good health. The CDR3 sequence is CASSQEGMGLAGFTYF. The DNA reads TGTGCCAGCAGTCAAGAGGGAATGGGACTAGCGGGGTTTACGTACTTC.